This is a list of T cell receptor beta chains from one sample in a study of blood T cell repertoires in COVID-19. Using immunoSEQ multiplex PCR, the repertoire was profiled, and TCRdb retains in-frame clones only, with some absent. Of 250,000 to 350,000 clones in the sample, about 87% were seen once. The sample taken for sequencing was PBMCs or T cells enriched from blood (not recorded which). The receptors were sampled from a woman between 50 and 59 years old who had recovered from COVID-19. Both conserved end residues are part of each CDR3. The D gene is left open where the match is weak. A row's size may be missing; if present it is once, few, many or a size class.

clone_size	v_call	j_call	d_call	cdr3_aa	cdr3_nt
NA	TRBV5-1	TRBJ2-5	TRBD2	CASSLSTSEETQYF	TGCGCCAGCAGCTTGTCGACTAGCGAAGAGACCCAGTACTTC
NA	TRBV7-3	TRBJ1-1	TRBD1	CASSPQPGQGNTEAFF	TGTGCCAGCAGCCCACAGCCGGGACAGGGGAACACTGAAGCTTTCTTT
NA	TRBV5-1	TRBJ1-2	TRBD1	CASSPQGNYGYTF	TGCGCCAGCAGCCCACAGGGGAACTATGGCTACACCTTC
few	TRBV28	TRBJ2-5	NA	CASSPSPGEETQYF	TGTGCCAGCAGTCCGTCCCCAGGGGAAGAGACCCAGTACTTC
NA	TRBV24-1	TRBJ2-3	NA	CATSDLSELTDTQYF	TGTGCCACCAGTGACTTATCGGAGTTAACAGATACGCAGTATTTT
NA	TRBV24-1	TRBJ2-6	TRBD1	CATSEGTASGANVLTF	TGTGCCACCAGTGAAGGGACAGCCTCTGGGGCCAACGTCCTGACTTTC
NA	TRBV14	TRBJ2-3	NA	CASSQERTRRDTQYF	TGTGCCAGCAGCCAAGAGCGGACCCGGAGGGATACGCAGTATTTT
NA	TRBV4-2	TRBJ2-5	TRBD2	CASSQARTSGTQYF	TGTGCCAGCAGCCAGGCGAGGACTAGCGGGACCCAGTACTTC
NA	TRBV28	TRBJ2-5	NA	CASSRTIQETQYF	TGTGCCAGCAGCCGGACTATCCAAGAGACCCAGTACTTC
NA	TRBV2	TRBJ1-2	NA	CASRMGRGYGYTF	TGTGCCAGCAGGATGGGCAGGGGTTATGGCTACACCTTC
NA	TRBV11-3	TRBJ2-2	NA	CASSARGTGELFF	TGTGCCAGCAGCGCCCGGGGCACCGGGGAGCTGTTTTTT
NA	TRBV6-5	TRBJ1-5	TRBD1	CASSKGQGINQPQHF	TGTGCCAGCAGCAAGGGACAGGGGATTAATCAGCCCCAGCATTTT
NA	TRBV2	TRBJ1-5	NA	CASSEARTDNQPQHF	TGTGCCAGCAGTGAAGCTAGGACAGACAATCAGCCCCAGCATTTT
NA	TRBV5-1	TRBJ2-1	TRBD2	CASSLAFLAGVKNEQFF	TGCGCCAGCAGCTTGGCCTTTTTAGCGGGAGTAAAAAATGAGCAGTTCTTC
NA	TRBV11-1	TRBJ2-3	TRBD1	CASSSPDRDTRDTQYF	TGTGCCAGCAGCTCCCCTGACAGGGACACACGAGATACGCAGTATTTT
NA	TRBV10-3	TRBJ1-1	NA	CAISEPSNTEAFF	TGTGCCATCAGTGAGCCGTCGAACACTGAAGCTTTCTTT
NA	TRBV7-9	TRBJ2-2	NA	CASIFGGNTGELFF	TGTGCCAGCATCTTCGGGGGGAACACCGGGGAGCTGTTTTTT
NA	TRBV5-1	TRBJ1-2	TRBD1	CASSLTPGQGDVGGYTF	TGCGCCAGCAGCTTGACTCCGGGACAGGGGGATGTTGGAGGCTACACCTTC
NA	TRBV27	TRBJ2-7	TRBD2	CASRLTSGTYEQYF	TGTGCCAGCAGACTGACTAGCGGAACCTACGAGCAGTACTTC
once	TRBV5-4	TRBJ2-2	TRBD1	CASSLGTGGANTGELFF	TGTGCCAGCAGCTTGGGGACAGGGGGGGCGAACACCGGGGAGCTGTTTTTT
NA	TRBV5-1	TRBJ1-6	NA	CASSRQEASSYNSPLHF	TGCGCCAGCAGCCGCCAAGAGGCGAGCTCCTATAATTCACCCCTCCACTTT
NA	TRBV7-3	TRBJ2-1	TRBD2	CASSQKATSGRYNEQFF	TGTGCCAGCAGCCAGAAGGCAACTAGCGGGAGGTACAATGAGCAGTTCTTC
NA	TRBV3-1/TRBV3-2	TRBJ1-4	NA	CASSQDTYNEKLFF	TGTGCCAGCAGCCAAGATACCTATAATGAAAAACTGTTTTTT
NA	TRBV7-2	TRBJ2-6	NA	CASSLRGAAGANVLTF	TGTGCCAGCAGCTTACGCGGGGCCGCTGGGGCCAACGTCCTGACTTTC
NA	TRBV11-3	TRBJ2-3	NA	CASSLVGGTDTQYF	TGTGCCAGCAGCTTAGTTGGCGGAACAGATACGCAGTATTTT
NA	TRBV29-1	TRBJ2-1	NA	CRQKWGQGHSEQFF	TGCAGGCAAAAATGGGGGCAGGGGCACTCTGAGCAGTTCTTC
NA	TRBV5-4	TRBJ1-1	NA	CASSPRQNMNTEAFF	TGTGCCAGCAGCCCCAGGCAAAACATGAACACTGAAGCTTTCTTT
once	TRBV29-1	TRBJ1-2	NA	CSVERRRNYGYTF	TGCAGCGTTGAGAGGAGGCGCAACTATGGCTACACCTTC
NA	TRBV2	TRBJ1-5	NA	CASSADKAGLYNQPQHF	TGTGCCAGCAGTGCCGATAAGGCGGGGTTGTACAATCAGCCCCAGCATTTT
NA	TRBV24-1	TRBJ2-1	NA	CATSETGLYEQFF	TGTGCCACCAGTGAGACGGGACTCTATGAGCAGTTCTTC
NA	TRBV7-9	TRBJ2-1	TRBD2	CASSSTSGRDYNEQFF	TGTGCCAGCAGCTCGACTAGCGGGCGGGATTACAATGAGCAGTTCTTC
once	TRBV30	TRBJ2-1	NA	CAWSRRRVNEQFF	TGTGCCTGGAGCCGACGGAGGGTCAATGAGCAGTTCTTC
NA	TRBV7-2	TRBJ2-4	TRBD2	CASRGGGEDIQYF	TGTGCCAGCAGAGGTGGGGGGGAGGACATTCAGTACTTC
NA	TRBV3-1/TRBV3-2	TRBJ2-7	TRBD2	CASSLTSGSSYEQYF	TGTGCCAGCAGCCTCACTAGCGGTTCGTCCTACGAGCAGTACTTC
NA	TRBV19	TRBJ2-1	TRBD2	CASSWTSGREPYNEQFF	TGTGCCAGTAGTTGGACTAGCGGGAGGGAGCCCTACAATGAGCAGTTCTTC
NA	TRBV9	TRBJ1-2	TRBD1	CASNMDGTADYGYTF	TGTGCCAGCAACATGGATGGGACAGCAGACTATGGCTACACCTTC
once	TRBV7-3	TRBJ2-3	TRBD2	CASSLTSGITDTQYF	TGTGCCAGCAGCTTAACTAGCGGGATCACAGATACGCAGTATTTT
NA	TRBV20-1	TRBJ2-5	NA	CSASGQETQYF	TGCAGTGCTAGCGGCCAAGAGACCCAGTACTTC
NA	TRBV6-5	TRBJ1-4	TRBD1	CASSVDRDIGKLFF	TGTGCCAGCAGCGTGGACAGGGATATTGGAAAACTGTTTTTT
NA	TRBV7-3	TRBJ1-1	NA	CASSYIGGRTEAFF	TGTGCCAGCAGCTACATCGGGGGAAGGACTGAAGCTTTCTTT
NA	TRBV6-1	TRBJ1-3	NA	CASSQSGAGNTIYF	TGTGCCAGCAGTCAGTCAGGGGCTGGAAACACCATATATTTT
NA	TRBV19	TRBJ1-5	TRBD1	CASSMANRGRNQPQHF	TGTGCCAGTAGTATGGCGAACAGGGGACGCAATCAGCCCCAGCATTTT
NA	TRBV19	TRBJ1-2	NA	CASSVYNYGYTF	TGTGCCAGTAGCGTGTATAACTATGGCTACACCTTC
NA	TRBV10-3	TRBJ2-7	TRBD2	CAIRGTSGSYSYEQYF	TGTGCCATCCGTGGGACTAGCGGGAGTTACTCCTACGAGCAGTACTTC
NA	TRBV27	TRBJ2-2	NA	CASSRSQGTNTGELFF	TGTGCCAGCAGCCGATCGCAGGGTACGAACACCGGGGAGCTGTTTTTT
NA	TRBV28	TRBJ1-5	NA	CASNLQGLNQPQHF	TGTGCCAGCAACCTCCAGGGCCTTAATCAGCCCCAGCATTTT
few	TRBV7-2	TRBJ1-4	NA	CASSLNPLANEKLFF	TGTGCCAGCAGCTTAAACCCTTTAGCTAATGAAAAACTGTTTTTT
once	TRBV11-2	TRBJ2-7	NA	CASSLMTVGEQYF	TGTGCCAGCAGCTTAATGACAGTTGGCGAGCAGTACTTC
once	TRBV7-2	TRBJ2-2	NA	CASSLVSGGTGELFF	TGTGCCAGCAGCTTAGTTAGCGGAGGGACCGGGGAGCTGTTTTTT
NA	TRBV5-5	TRBJ2-1	NA	CASSAEVPGATNYNEQFF	TGTGCCAGCAGCGCAGAAGTACCGGGCGCGACTAACTACAATGAGCAGTTCTTC
few	TRBV28	TRBJ1-2	TRBD1	CASSLPHRGEYGYTF	TGTGCCAGCAGTCTACCTCACAGGGGCGAGTATGGCTACACCTTC
NA	TRBV6-5	TRBJ1-6	NA	CASSYSMQGGSPLHF	TGTGCCAGCAGTTACTCGATGCAGGGCGGTTCACCCCTCCACTTT
NA	TRBV29-1	TRBJ2-3	NA	CSGRQARGTDTQYF	TGCAGCGGAAGACAGGCGAGGGGCACAGATACGCAGTATTTT